A single sample gave rise to the 2 T cell receptor beta chains below, sequenced in a study of blood T cell repertoires in COVID-19. The method was immunoSEQ multiplex PCR; TCRdb's version includes in-frame clones alone and lacks a portion of them. The table has around 400,000 clones, over 75% seen once. The sequenced sample was peripheral blood. Receptor source: a woman between 25 and 40 years old with COVID-19, enrolled during active disease.

This clone came up once. The chain combines TRBV27 with TRBJ2-1; possibly TRBD1 for D (5 bases). CDR1 is MNHEY and CDR2 is SMNVEV in the germline V gene (reference sequence). The CDR3 has 15 amino acids. V shed 2 bases and J shed 6 bases, with 14 bases lying between them. CDR3 residues: CASSLRSGKVNEQFF. The DNA for the CDR3 is TGTGCCAGCAGTTTAAGGTCAGGGAAGGTCAATGAGCAGTTCTTC.

This clone was recorded only once. The genes are TRBV12-5 and TRBJ2-5, with 13 bases fitting TRBD2. In germline, CDR1 is LGHNT, CDR2 FRNRAP. V lost 1 base, J lost 2 bases, and 4 bases stayed unmatched. This CDR3 is built from 17 residues. CDR3 region: CASGLGLAGGGQETQYF. In nucleotides, the CDR3 is TGTGCTAGTGGTTTGGGACTAGCGGGAGGAGGGCAAGAGACCCAGTACTTC.